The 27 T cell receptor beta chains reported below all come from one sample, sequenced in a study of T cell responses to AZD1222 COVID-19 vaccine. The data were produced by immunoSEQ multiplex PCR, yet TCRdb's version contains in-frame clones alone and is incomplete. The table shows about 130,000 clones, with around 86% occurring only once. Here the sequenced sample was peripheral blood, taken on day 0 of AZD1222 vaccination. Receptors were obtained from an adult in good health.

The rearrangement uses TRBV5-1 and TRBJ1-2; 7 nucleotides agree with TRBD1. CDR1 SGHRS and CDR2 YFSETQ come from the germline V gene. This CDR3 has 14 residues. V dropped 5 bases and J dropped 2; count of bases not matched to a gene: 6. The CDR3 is CASRPGTANYGYTF. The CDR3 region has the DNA TGCGCCAGCAGGCCCGGGACAGCCAACTATGGCTACACCTTC.

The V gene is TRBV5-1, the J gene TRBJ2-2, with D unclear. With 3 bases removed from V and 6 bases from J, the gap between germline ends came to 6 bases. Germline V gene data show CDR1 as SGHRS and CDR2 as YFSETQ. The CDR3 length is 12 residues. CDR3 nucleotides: TGCGCCAGCAGCTCCCCCCCCGGGGAGCTGTTTTTT. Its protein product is CASSSPPGELFF.

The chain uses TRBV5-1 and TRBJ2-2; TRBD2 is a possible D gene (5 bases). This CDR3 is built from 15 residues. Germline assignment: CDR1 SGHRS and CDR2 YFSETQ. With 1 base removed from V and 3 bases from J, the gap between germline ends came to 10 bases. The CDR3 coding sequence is TGCGCCAGCAGCTTGTGGCAGGAGGACACCGGGGAGCTGTTTTTT. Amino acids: CASSLWQEDTGELFF.

The CDR3 here is CASSAGTGGRYEQYF. The CDR3 DNA sequence: TGTGCCAGCAGCGCTGGGACAGGGGGACGTTACGAGCAGTACTTC. The chain is built from TRBV7-3 and TRBJ2-7; 11 nucleotides line up with TRBD1. The CDR3 length is 15 residues. In germline, CDR1 is SGHTA, CDR2 FQGTGA. V shed 5 bases, J shed 4 bases, and the junction held 7 bases outside the gene matches.

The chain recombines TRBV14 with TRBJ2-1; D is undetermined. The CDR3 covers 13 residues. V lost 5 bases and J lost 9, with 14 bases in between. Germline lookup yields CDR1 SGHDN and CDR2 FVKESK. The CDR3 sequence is CASSTRHTGEQFF. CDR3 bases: TGTGCCAGCAGCACCCGTCACACGGGTGAGCAGTTCTTC.

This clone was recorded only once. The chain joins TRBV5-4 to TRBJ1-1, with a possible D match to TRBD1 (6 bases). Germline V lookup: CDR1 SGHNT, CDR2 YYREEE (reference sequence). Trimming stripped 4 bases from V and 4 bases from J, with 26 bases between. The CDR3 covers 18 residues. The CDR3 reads CASSAPWVGGASGTEAFF. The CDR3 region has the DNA TGTGCCAGCAGCGCCCCATGGGTGGGGGGCGCATCGGGCACTGAAGCTTTCTTT.

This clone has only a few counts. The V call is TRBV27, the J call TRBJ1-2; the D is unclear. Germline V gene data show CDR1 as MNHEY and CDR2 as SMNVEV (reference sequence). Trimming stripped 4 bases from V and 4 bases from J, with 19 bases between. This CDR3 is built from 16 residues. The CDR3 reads CASSSSGLKDSYGYTF. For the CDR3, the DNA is TGTGCCAGCAGTTCCTCGGGCCTTAAGGATTCCTATGGCTACACCTTC.

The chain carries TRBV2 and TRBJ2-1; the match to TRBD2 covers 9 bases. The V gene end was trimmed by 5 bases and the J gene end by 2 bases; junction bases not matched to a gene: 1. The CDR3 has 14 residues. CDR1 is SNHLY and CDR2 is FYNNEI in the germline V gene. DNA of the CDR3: TGTGCCAGCAGTCTAGCGGGGACCTACAATGAGCAGTTCTTC. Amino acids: CASSLAGTYNEQFF.

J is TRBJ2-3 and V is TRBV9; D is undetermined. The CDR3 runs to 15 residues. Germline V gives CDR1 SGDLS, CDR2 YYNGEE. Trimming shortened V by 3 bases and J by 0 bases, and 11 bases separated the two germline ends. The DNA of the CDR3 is TGTGCCAGCAGCGACGTAGGGTATAGCACAGATACGCAGTATTTT. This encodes CASSDVGYSTDTQYF.

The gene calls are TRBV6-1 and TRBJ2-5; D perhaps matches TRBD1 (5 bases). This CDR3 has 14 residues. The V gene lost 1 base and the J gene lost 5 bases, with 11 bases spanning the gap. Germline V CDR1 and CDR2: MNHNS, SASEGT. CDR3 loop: CASSEGGLGETQYF. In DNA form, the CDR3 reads TGTGCCAGCAGTGAAGGGGGCCTGGGGGAGACCCAGTACTTC.

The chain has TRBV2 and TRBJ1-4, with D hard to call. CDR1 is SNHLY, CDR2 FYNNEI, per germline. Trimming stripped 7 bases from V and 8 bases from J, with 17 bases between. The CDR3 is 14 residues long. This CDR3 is CASNTQSGGEKLFF. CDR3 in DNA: TGTGCCAGCAACACGCAGAGTGGTGGAGAAAAACTGTTTTTT.

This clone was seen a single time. The CDR3 loop reads CASSYNGQVLAYGYTF. The CDR3 DNA reads as TGTGCCAGCAGCTATAATGGGCAGGTGCTCGCCTATGGCTACACCTTC. The V and J genes are TRBV7-8 and TRBJ1-2; no clear D gene. Trimming stripped 4 bases from V and 4 bases from J, with 19 bases between. Per the germline V gene, CDR1 is SGHVS and CDR2 is FQNEAQ. The CDR3 spans 16 residues.

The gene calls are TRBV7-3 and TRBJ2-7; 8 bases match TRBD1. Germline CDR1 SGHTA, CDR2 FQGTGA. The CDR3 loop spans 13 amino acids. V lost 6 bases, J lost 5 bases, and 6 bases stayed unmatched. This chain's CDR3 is CASRQTGANEQYF. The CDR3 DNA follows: TGTGCCAGCAGACAGACAGGGGCCAACGAGCAGTACTTC.

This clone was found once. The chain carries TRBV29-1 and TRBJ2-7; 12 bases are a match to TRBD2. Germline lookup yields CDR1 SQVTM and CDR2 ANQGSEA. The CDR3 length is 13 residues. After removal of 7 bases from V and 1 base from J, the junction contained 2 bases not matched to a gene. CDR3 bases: TGCAGCGCTGGACTAGCGGGGTCCTACGAGCAGTACTTC. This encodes CSAGLAGSYEQYF.

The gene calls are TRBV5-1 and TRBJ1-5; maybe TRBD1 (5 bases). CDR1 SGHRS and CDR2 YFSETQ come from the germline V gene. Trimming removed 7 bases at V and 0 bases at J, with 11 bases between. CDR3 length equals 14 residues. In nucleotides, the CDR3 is TGCGCCAGCGCCCGGGACTTTAGCAATCAGCCCCAGCATTTT. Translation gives CASARDFSNQPQHF.

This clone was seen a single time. The CDR3 region is CASSDRLAYEQYF. The CDR3 DNA follows: TGCGCCAGCAGCGACAGGTTAGCCTACGAGCAGTACTTC. This chain links TRBV5-1 with TRBJ2-7, with D possibly TRBD1 on 6 matching bases. Trimming took 4 bases from V and 2 from J, leaving 10 bases between them. The germline CDR1 and CDR2 sequences are SGHRS and YFSETQ. The CDR3 has 13 amino acids.

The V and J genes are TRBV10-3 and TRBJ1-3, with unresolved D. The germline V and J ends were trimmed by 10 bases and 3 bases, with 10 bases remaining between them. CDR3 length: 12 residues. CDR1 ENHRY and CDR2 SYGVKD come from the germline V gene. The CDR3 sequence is CATISLGNTIYF. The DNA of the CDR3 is TGTGCCACCATATCCCTTGGAAACACCATATATTTT.

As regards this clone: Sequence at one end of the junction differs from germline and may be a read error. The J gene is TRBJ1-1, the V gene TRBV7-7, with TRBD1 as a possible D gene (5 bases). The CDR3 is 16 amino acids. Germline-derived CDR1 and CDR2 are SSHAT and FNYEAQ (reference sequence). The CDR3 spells CASSLWGRDPNTEAFF. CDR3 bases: TGTGCTAGCAGCTTATGGGGCAGGGATCCGAACACTGAAGCTTTCTTT.

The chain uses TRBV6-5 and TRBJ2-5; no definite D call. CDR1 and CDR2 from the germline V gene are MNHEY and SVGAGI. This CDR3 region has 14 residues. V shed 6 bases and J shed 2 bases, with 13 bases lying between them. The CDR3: CASRSQRAQETQYF. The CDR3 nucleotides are TGTGCCAGCAGGTCGCAACGTGCACAAGAGACCCAGTACTTC.

CDR3 sequence reads: CASSFKLGTQPQHF. The CDR3 bases are TGTGCCAGCAGTTTCAAGCTGGGGACTCAGCCCCAGCATTTT. The V call is TRBV28, the J call TRBJ1-5; weak D call: TRBD1 (5 bases). The CDR3 spans 14 residues. Germline CDR1 reads MDHEN; CDR2 reads SYDVKM. The V gene lost 3 bases and the J gene lost 6 bases, with 12 bases spanning the gap.

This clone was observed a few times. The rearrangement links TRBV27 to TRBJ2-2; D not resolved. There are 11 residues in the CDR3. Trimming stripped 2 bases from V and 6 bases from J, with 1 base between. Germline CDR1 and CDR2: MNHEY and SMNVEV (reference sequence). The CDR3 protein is CASSLPGELFF. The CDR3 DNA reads TGTGCCAGCAGTTTACCCGGGGAGCTGTTTTTT.

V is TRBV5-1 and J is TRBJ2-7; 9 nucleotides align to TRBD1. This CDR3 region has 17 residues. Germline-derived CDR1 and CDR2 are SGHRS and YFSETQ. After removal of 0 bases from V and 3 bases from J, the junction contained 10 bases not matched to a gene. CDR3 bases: TGCGCCAGCAGCTTGGGTGACAGGGGGAATTTGGTCTACGAGCAGTACTTC. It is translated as CASSLGDRGNLVYEQYF.

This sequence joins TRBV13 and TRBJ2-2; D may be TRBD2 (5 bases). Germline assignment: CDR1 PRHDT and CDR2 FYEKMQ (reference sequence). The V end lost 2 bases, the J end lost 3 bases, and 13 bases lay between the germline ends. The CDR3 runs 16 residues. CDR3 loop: CASSLLEGEDTGELFF. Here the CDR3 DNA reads TGTGCCAGCAGCTTACTCGAGGGTGAGGACACCGGGGAGCTGTTTTTT.

The chain's CDR3 is CASSPPQGDEQYF. DNA for the CDR3: TGTGCCAGCAGTCCCCCACAGGGGGATGAGCAGTACTTC. V usage is TRBV28 and J usage is TRBJ2-7; 8 nucleotides align to TRBD1. Germline CDR1 and CDR2: MDHEN and SYDVKM. The CDR3 is 13 amino acids. V trimming: 5 bases; J trimming: 7 bases; junction bases outside the gene matches: 7.

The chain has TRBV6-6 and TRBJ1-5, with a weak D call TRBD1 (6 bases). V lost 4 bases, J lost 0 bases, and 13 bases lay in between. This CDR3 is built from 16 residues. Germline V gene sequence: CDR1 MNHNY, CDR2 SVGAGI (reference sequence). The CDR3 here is CASSLFRGSSNQPQHF. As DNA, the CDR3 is TGTGCCAGCAGTTTGTTCAGGGGATCTAGCAATCAGCCCCAGCATTTT.

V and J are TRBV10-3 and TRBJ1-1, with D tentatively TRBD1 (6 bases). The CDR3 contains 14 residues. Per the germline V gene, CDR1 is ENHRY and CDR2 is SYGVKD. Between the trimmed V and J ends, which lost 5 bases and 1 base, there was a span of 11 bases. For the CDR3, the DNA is TGTGCCATCAGTTTAAGGGGGGAGAACACTGAAGCTTTCTTT. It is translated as CAISLRGENTEAFF.

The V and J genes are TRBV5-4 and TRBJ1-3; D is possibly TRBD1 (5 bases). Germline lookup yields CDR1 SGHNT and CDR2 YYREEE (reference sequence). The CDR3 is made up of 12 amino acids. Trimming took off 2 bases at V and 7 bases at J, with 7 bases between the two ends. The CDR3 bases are TGTGCCAGCAGCTTACCAGGGAACACCATATATTTT. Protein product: CASSLPGNTIYF.